The rows below give T cell receptor beta chains drawn from one sample of a study of T cell responses to AZD1222 COVID-19 vaccine. Libraries were prepared by immunoSEQ multiplex PCR; TCRdb keeps only in-frame clonotypes and omits some of them. The sample has 120,000 or so clones; about 91% are singletons. Sequencing was performed on peripheral blood, taken on day 0 of AZD1222 vaccination. These receptors were taken from an adult in good health. Both conserved end residues are part of each CDR3. D genes are given only for firm matches. A row's size may be missing; if present it is once, few, many or a size class.

D gene	V gene	clone size	J gene	CDR3 DNA	CDR3 protein
.	TRBV27	medium-sized	TRBJ1-4	TGTGCCAGCAGTTCCGGGACCACTATTAATGAAAAACTGTTTTTT	CASSSGTTINEKLFF
.	TRBV3-1/TRBV3-2	.	TRBJ1-6	TGTGCCAGCAGCCAAGTTCTCGGGGGAACTAATTCACCCCTCCACTTT	CASSQVLGGTNSPLHF
TRBD1	TRBV5-5	.	TRBJ1-5	TGTGCCAGCAGCTTGGGACAGGGGGCGAGCAATCAGCCCCAGCATTTT	CASSLGQGASNQPQHF
.	TRBV18	once	TRBJ1-1	TGTGCCAGCTCACCCCAGGGGTCGGTGAACACTGAAGCTTTCTTT	CASSPQGSVNTEAFF
TRBD1	TRBV18	.	TRBJ2-5	TGTGCCAGCTCACCAGGGACAGGGATGTCGGAGACCCAGTACTTC	CASSPGTGMSETQYF
TRBD1	TRBV5-1	.	TRBJ1-3	TGCGCCAGCAGCCCCCGGACAGGGATGAGCTCTGGAAACACCATATATTTT	CASSPRTGMSSGNTIYF
.	TRBV28	.	TRBJ1-1	TGTGCCAGCCTGACGGCGAACACTGAAGCTTTCTTT	CASLTANTEAFF
.	TRBV5-1	.	TRBJ2-1	TGCGCCAGCAGCCCAGGGACCAGCTCCTACAATGAGCAGTTCTTC	CASSPGTSSYNEQFF
TRBD2	TRBV3-1/TRBV3-2	.	TRBJ2-5	TGTGCCAGCAGCCGCAGCGGGGGCTGGGAGACCCAGTACTTC	CASSRSGGWETQYF
.	TRBV7-9	once	TRBJ1-2	TGTGCCAGCAGCTTAGTAGAGAGAGCTAACTATGGCTACACCTTC	CASSLVERANYGYTF
.	TRBV5-6	.	TRBJ2-2	TGTGCCAGCAGCGCGAGGATCGGGGAGCTGTTTTTT	CASSARIGELFF
.	TRBV6-5	.	TRBJ1-2	TGTGCCAGCAGTTACCAGGGAGCGGGCTACACCTTC	CASSYQGAGYTF
.	TRBV6-6	.	TRBJ1-2	TGTGCCAGCAGTTCCCAACAGACTTATACCTATGGCTACACCTTC	CASSSQQTYTYGYTF
.	TRBV7-8	.	TRBJ2-5	TGTGCCAGCAGCGTAGGACGTTGGCAAGAGACCCAGTACTTC	CASSVGRWQETQYF
.	TRBV5-5	.	TRBJ2-7	TGTGCCAGCAGTTTGCAGGGTACTCGCGAGCAGTACTTC	CASSLQGTREQYF
TRBD1	TRBV9	few	TRBJ1-6	TGTGCCAGCAGCGTTAGGGGGCAGGGGGATTCACCCCTCCACTTT	CASSVRGQGDSPLHF
.	TRBV6-4	few	TRBJ1-5	TGTGCCAGCAGTGACTTGGTTCAGCCCCAGCATTTT	CASSDLVQPQHF
.	TRBV7-2	.	TRBJ1-3	TGTGCCAGCAGCACAGGACAGTTAAACACCATATATTTT	CASSTGQLNTIYF
TRBD1	TRBV5-1	.	TRBJ2-7	TGCGCCAGCAGCGCTGGAGGCGGACAGGGCTACGAGCAGTACTTC	CASSAGGGQGYEQYF
.	TRBV7-9	.	TRBJ1-4	TGTGCCAGCAGCACGACAGCTCTACCTAATGAAAAACTGTTTTTT	CASSTTALPNEKLFF
.	TRBV28	.	TRBJ1-5	TGTGCCAGCAGACTTTCCGGGGGCAATCAGCCCCAGCATTTT	CASRLSGGNQPQHF
.	TRBV7-3	.	TRBJ2-5	TGTGCCAGCAGCCCGCAGCCCGGGACCCAGTACTTC	CASSPQPGTQYF